Listed below are T cell receptor beta chains from one sample, sequenced in a study of T cell changes during pregnancy in multiple sclerosis. Only in-frame clones appear in the TCRdb table, and some are missing; sequencing was by immunoSEQ multiplex PCR. The table shows roughly 61,000 clones, with 80% to 90% occurring only once. The sequenced sample was peripheral blood, obtained in the first trimester of pregnancy. The source of these receptors is a female donor in good health, enrolled as a control in a pregnancy study. Each CDR3 is given with its conserved first and last residue. Fields, in order: clone size, V gene, J gene, D gene, CDR3 DNA, CDR3 protein. D genes are given only for firm matches. Not every row has a clone size; where given, it reads once, few, many or a size class.

clone size: .; V gene: TRBV10-3; J gene: TRBJ1-5; D gene: TRBD1; CDR3 DNA: TGTGCCATCAGTGAAGGGACAGGGGGAGGCAATCAGCCCCAGCATTTT; CDR3 protein: CAISEGTGGGNQPQHF
clone size: .; V gene: TRBV7-3; J gene: TRBJ2-7; D gene: .; CDR3 DNA: TGTGCCAGCAGCTTAAGTCCAGGGTCCCCCTACGAGCAGTACTTC; CDR3 protein: CASSLSPGSPYEQYF
clone size: .; V gene: TRBV7-9; J gene: TRBJ2-5; D gene: TRBD1; CDR3 DNA: TGTGCCAGCAGGTCTGCCGGGACAGGGCAAGAGACCCAGTACTTC; CDR3 protein: CASRSAGTGQETQYF
clone size: once; V gene: TRBV27; J gene: TRBJ2-1; D gene: .; CDR3 DNA: TGTGCCAGCACCACGCCGGGGTGGGGTAATGAGCAGTTCTTC; CDR3 protein: CASTTPGWGNEQFF
clone size: once; V gene: TRBV4-2; J gene: TRBJ1-1; D gene: .; CDR3 DNA: TGTGCCAGCAGCCAAGATGACAAATTGATGGACACTGAAGCTTTCTTT; CDR3 protein: CASSQDDKLMDTEAFF
clone size: .; V gene: TRBV30; J gene: TRBJ1-2; D gene: .; CDR3 DNA: TGTGCCTGGAGTGTTTTTAGGGGAGGCTACACCTTC; CDR3 protein: CAWSVFRGGYTF
clone size: once; V gene: TRBV5-8; J gene: TRBJ2-5; D gene: TRBD1; CDR3 DNA: TGTGCCAGCATCATACAGGGGGCGCGGGAGACCCAGTACTTC; CDR3 protein: CASIIQGARETQYF
clone size: once; V gene: TRBV9; J gene: TRBJ2-3; D gene: TRBD2; CDR3 DNA: TGTGCCAGCAGCGCAGTTCCCATTCTATTAGCGGGGGGTACAGATACGCAGTATTTT; CDR3 protein: CASSAVPILLAGGTDTQYF
clone size: .; V gene: TRBV2; J gene: TRBJ1-1; D gene: .; CDR3 DNA: TGTGCCAGCAAAAACAACAGGAACACTGAAGCTTTCTTT; CDR3 protein: CASKNNRNTEAFF
clone size: .; V gene: TRBV7-2; J gene: TRBJ2-6; D gene: TRBD1; CDR3 DNA: TGTGCCAGCAGCCTCCCCGGGACAGGTTTGAGCTCTGGGGCCAACGTCCTGACTTTC; CDR3 protein: CASSLPGTGLSSGANVLTF
clone size: .; V gene: TRBV7-6; J gene: TRBJ2-1; D gene: TRBD2; CDR3 DNA: TGTGCCAGCAGCTTGGGCGGACTAGCGGACAATGAGCAGTTCTTC; CDR3 protein: CASSLGGLADNEQFF
clone size: .; V gene: TRBV30; J gene: TRBJ1-4; D gene: .; CDR3 DNA: TGTGCCTGGAACGGGGGGCATGAAAAACTGTTTTTT; CDR3 protein: CAWNGGHEKLFF
clone size: .; V gene: TRBV4-3; J gene: TRBJ2-3; D gene: TRBD2; CDR3 DNA: TGCGCCAGCAGCCAAGGGGGACCGGGACTAGCGGGGGGGCGTGGCACAGATACGCAGTATTTT; CDR3 protein: CASSQGGPGLAGGRGTDTQYF
clone size: .; V gene: TRBV11-2; J gene: TRBJ1-1; D gene: .; CDR3 DNA: TGTGCCAGCAGCTTGGGCAAGGCAAAAAATATGAACACTGAAGCTTTCTTT; CDR3 protein: CASSLGKAKNMNTEAFF
clone size: .; V gene: TRBV7-2; J gene: TRBJ1-2; D gene: .; CDR3 DNA: TGTGCCAGCAGCTTAGATCGGGTGAGAGCTTCGAACTATGGCTACACCTTC; CDR3 protein: CASSLDRVRASNYGYTF
clone size: .; V gene: TRBV5-4; J gene: TRBJ1-1; D gene: .; CDR3 DNA: TGTGCCAGCAGCTACAGCGGATCGAACACTGAAGCTTTCTTT; CDR3 protein: CASSYSGSNTEAFF
clone size: .; V gene: TRBV7-3; J gene: TRBJ2-3; D gene: .; CDR3 DNA: TGTGCCAGCAGCTTAAGAGGCTATGTAGATACGCAGTATTTT; CDR3 protein: CASSLRGYVDTQYF
clone size: .; V gene: TRBV7-3; J gene: TRBJ2-2; D gene: TRBD2; CDR3 DNA: TGTGCCAGCAGCCTGGACCGGGGGGGCAATGGCGGGGAGCTGTTTTTT; CDR3 protein: CASSLDRGGNGGELFF
clone size: .; V gene: TRBV7-2; J gene: TRBJ2-5; D gene: TRBD2; CDR3 DNA: TGTGCCAGCAGCTTGTTAGCGGGGGACCAAGAGACCCAGTACTTC; CDR3 protein: CASSLLAGDQETQYF
clone size: .; V gene: TRBV5-4; J gene: TRBJ2-1; D gene: TRBD2; CDR3 DNA: TGTGCCAGCAGCGCGGCGGCTAGCGGGGCCTACAATGAGCAGTTCTTC; CDR3 protein: CASSAAASGAYNEQFF
clone size: once; V gene: TRBV4-2; J gene: TRBJ2-1; D gene: TRBD2; CDR3 DNA: TGTGCCAGCAGCCCGGGGGGTAGCGGGGACAATGAGCAGTTCTTC; CDR3 protein: CASSPGGSGDNEQFF
clone size: once; V gene: TRBV30; J gene: TRBJ2-3; D gene: .; CDR3 DNA: TGTGCCTGGAGGGCATCCGGCACAGATACGCAGTATTTT; CDR3 protein: CAWRASGTDTQYF
clone size: .; V gene: TRBV6-4; J gene: TRBJ2-7; D gene: TRBD1; CDR3 DNA: TGTGCCAGCAGTGACCACCCGGGACAGGGCTACGAGCAGTACTTC; CDR3 protein: CASSDHPGQGYEQYF
clone size: .; V gene: TRBV27; J gene: TRBJ1-1; D gene: .; CDR3 DNA: TGTGCCAGCAGTTTATACCGGGTTTCTGACACTGAAGCTTTCTTT; CDR3 protein: CASSLYRVSDTEAFF
clone size: .; V gene: TRBV7-2; J gene: TRBJ1-1; D gene: .; CDR3 DNA: TGTGCCAGCAGCTCCAAGTTAGTCACTGAAGCTTTCTTT; CDR3 protein: CASSSKLVTEAFF
clone size: .; V gene: TRBV18; J gene: TRBJ2-2; D gene: .; CDR3 DNA: TGTGCCAGCTCACCACCCCATACCGGGGAGCTGTTTTTT; CDR3 protein: CASSPPHTGELFF
clone size: once; V gene: TRBV5-5; J gene: TRBJ1-2; D gene: .; CDR3 DNA: TGTGCCAGCAGCTTGGAAGGGACAATCTATGGCTACACCTTC; CDR3 protein: CASSLEGTIYGYTF
clone size: .; V gene: TRBV15; J gene: TRBJ1-5; D gene: TRBD1; CDR3 DNA: TGTGCCACCAGCAGAGATTTGCAGGGGGCGGGTCAGCCCCAGCATTTT; CDR3 protein: CATSRDLQGAGQPQHF
clone size: .; V gene: TRBV7-2; J gene: TRBJ1-6; D gene: .; CDR3 DNA: TGTGCCAGCAGGTTAGAGAGGGCAAGTAATTCACCCCTCCACTTT; CDR3 protein: CASRLERASNSPLHF
clone size: .; V gene: TRBV6-5; J gene: TRBJ1-3; D gene: TRBD1; CDR3 DNA: TGTGCCAGCAGTTACGACAGGGGGGGCTCTGGAAACACCATATATTTT; CDR3 protein: CASSYDRGGSGNTIYF
clone size: .; V gene: TRBV2; J gene: TRBJ2-7; D gene: TRBD2; CDR3 DNA: TGTGCCAGCAGTGGAAGCGGGGGGGGGCACGAGCAGTACTTC; CDR3 protein: CASSGSGGGHEQYF
clone size: .; V gene: TRBV5-4; J gene: TRBJ2-7; D gene: TRBD2; CDR3 DNA: TGTGCCAGCAGCCCCCAGACTAGCGGGGACTACGAGCAGTACTTC; CDR3 protein: CASSPQTSGDYEQYF